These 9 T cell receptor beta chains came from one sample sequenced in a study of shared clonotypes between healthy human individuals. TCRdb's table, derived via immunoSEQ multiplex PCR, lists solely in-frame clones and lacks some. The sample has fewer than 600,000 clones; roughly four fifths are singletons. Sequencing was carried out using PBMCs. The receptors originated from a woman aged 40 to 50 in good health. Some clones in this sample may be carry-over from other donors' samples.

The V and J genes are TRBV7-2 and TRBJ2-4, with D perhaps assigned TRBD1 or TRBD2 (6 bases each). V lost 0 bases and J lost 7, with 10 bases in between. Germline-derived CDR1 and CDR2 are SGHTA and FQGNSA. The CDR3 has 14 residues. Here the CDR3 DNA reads TGTGCCAGCAGCTTAGCGGGGGCGGGGAACATTCAGTACTTC. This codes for CASSLAGAGNIQYF.

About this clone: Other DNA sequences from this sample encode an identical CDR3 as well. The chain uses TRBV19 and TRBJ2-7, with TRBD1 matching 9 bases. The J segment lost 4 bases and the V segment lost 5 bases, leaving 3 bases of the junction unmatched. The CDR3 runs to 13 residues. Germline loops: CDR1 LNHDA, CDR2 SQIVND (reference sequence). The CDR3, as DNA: TGTGCCAGTAGTTTGGGACAGGGATACGAGCAGTACTTC. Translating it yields CASSLGQGYEQYF.

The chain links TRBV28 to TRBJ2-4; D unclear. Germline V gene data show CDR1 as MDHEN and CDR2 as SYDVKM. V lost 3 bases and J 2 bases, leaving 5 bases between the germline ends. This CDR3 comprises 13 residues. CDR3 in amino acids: CASSFQSKNIQYF. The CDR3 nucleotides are TGTGCCAGCAGTTTTCAGTCCAAAAACATTCAGTACTTC.

This chain's CDR3 is CASSYSRNTEAFF. Written as DNA, the CDR3 is TGTGCCAGCAGTTACTCACGGAACACTGAAGCTTTCTTT. V gene TRBV6-6 combines with J gene TRBJ1-1; D is undetermined. V lost 0 bases to trimming and J lost 1 base, with 3 bases between them. Germline assignment: CDR1 MNHNY and CDR2 SVGAGI (reference sequence). This CDR3 has 13 residues.

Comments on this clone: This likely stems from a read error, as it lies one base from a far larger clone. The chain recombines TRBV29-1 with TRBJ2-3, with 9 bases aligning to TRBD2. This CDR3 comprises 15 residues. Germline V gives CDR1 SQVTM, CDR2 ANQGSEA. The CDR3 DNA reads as TGCAGCGTTGGTTTAGCGGGAGAGATCACAAATACGCAGTATTTT. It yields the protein CSVGLAGEITNTQYF.

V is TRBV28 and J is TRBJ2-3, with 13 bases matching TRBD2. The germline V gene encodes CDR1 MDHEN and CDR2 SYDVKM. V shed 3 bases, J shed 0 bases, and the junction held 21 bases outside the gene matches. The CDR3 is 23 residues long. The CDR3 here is CASSFLGQRRAGTSGTSTDTQYF. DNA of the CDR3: TGTGCCAGCAGTTTCTTGGGGCAGAGGAGGGCCGGGACTAGCGGGACAAGCACAGATACGCAGTATTTT.

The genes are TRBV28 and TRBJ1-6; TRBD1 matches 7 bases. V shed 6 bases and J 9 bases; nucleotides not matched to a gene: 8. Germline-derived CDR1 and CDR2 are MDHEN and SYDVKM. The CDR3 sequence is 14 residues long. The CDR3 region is CASRPQGDGSPLHF. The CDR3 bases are TGTGCCAGCAGACCCCAGGGGGATGGTTCACCCCTCCACTTT. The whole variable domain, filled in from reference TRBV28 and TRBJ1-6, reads DVKVTQSSRYLVKRTGEKVFLECVQDMDHENMFWYRQDPGLGLRLIYFSYDVKMKEKGDIPEGYSVSREKKERFSLILESASTNQTSMYLCASRPQGDGSPLHFGNGTRLTVT.

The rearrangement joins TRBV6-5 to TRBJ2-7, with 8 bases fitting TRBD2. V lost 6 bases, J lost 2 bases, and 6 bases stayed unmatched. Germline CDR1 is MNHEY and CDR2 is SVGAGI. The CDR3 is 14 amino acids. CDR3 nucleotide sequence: TGTGCCAGCAGGGAAGCGGGAGACACCTACGAGCAGTACTTC. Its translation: CASREAGDTYEQYF.

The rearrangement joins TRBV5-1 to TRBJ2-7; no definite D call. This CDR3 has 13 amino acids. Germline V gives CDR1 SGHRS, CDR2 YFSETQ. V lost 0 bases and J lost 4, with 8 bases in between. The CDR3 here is CASSLASLYEQYF. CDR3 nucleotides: TGCGCCAGCAGCTTGGCCTCCCTATACGAGCAGTACTTC.